This T cell receptor beta chain was recovered during a study of neurological immune-mediated disorders. General observations from the study: The greatest TCR clonal expansion occurred in HTLV-1-associated myelopathy and the least in multiple sclerosis, which fell below healthy controls.

Time point noted: longitudinal time-point 3. The unsorted libraries were generated from a total of 2 million PBMCs, which had been stored in RNAlater at -80 C. In germline, CDR1 is LNHNV, CDR2 YYDKDF (reference sequence). The length of the CDR3 is 14 residues. The V and J ends lost 1 base and 6 bases respectively, with 11 bases between them. This clonotype was detected ten times or more. The antigen is not known. As for the cDNA, it was generated by 5'RACE with 10-nucleotide random UMIs. From 15-18 subjects, each sequencing run yielded over 180 million TCR-beta sequences. TCRdb reprocessed the 5' RACE reads with MiXCR, giving one entry per CDR3 protein. The sample has approximately 48,000 distinct CDR3 sequences, more than 9.5% seen once.

Sequencing was done on a sample of PBMCs. The chain is built from TRBV15 and TRBJ2-3; possibly TRBD1 for D (6 bases). The TCR originated in a male donor with HTLV-1-associated myelopathy (HAM/TSP). The CDR3 protein is CATSRGRGLDTQYF. The DNA for the CDR3 is TGTGCCACCAGCAGAGGCAGGGGCCTGGATACGCAGTATTTT.